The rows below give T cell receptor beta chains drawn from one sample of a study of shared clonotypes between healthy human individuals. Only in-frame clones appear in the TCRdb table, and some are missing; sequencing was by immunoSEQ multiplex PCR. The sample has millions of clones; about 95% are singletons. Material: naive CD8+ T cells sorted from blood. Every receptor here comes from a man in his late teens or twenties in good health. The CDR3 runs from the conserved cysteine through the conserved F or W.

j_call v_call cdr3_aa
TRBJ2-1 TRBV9 CASSVGTGWNEQFF
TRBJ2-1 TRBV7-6 CASSLEGELPYNEQFF
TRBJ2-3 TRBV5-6 CASSSAGDSGGTDTQYF
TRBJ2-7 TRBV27 CASSLSSYEQYF
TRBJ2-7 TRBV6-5 CASSPGLSYEQYF
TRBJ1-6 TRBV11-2 CASSSLSRSSSYNSPLHF
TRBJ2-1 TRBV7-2 CASSLESQINEQFF
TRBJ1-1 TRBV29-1 CSVETGSGTEAFF
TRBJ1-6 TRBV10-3 CAISEIFGRPGDNSPLHF
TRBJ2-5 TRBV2 CASSGPGLAGGPAWETQYF
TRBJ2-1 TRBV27 CASSLLWGSSYNEQFF
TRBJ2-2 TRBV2 CAGDRDGELFF
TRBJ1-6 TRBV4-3 CASSQVWDSKTPLHF
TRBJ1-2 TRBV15 CATRNNSGSLSYTF
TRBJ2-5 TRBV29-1 CSVVNEGGTQYF
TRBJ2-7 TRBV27 CASSNTPSGYEQYF
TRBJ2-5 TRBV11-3 CASSLVAGVLETQYF
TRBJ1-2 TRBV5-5 CASSLDLGPLGYGYTF
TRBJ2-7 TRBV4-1 CASSRTSGGVEQYF
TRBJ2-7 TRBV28 CASRPLGVADEQYF
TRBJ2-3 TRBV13 CASSEPGQSTDTQYF
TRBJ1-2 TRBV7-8 CASSLAGDGPNYGYTF
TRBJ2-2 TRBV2 CASDGTSLTGELFF
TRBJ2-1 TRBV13 CASSWRGTSVYNEQFF